The T cell receptor beta chain described here comes from a study of blood T cells in healthy people across ages. Study-level points and caveats: Strong correlation was found linking TCR beta diversity to naive T cell percentage.

The CDR3 sequence is 16 residues long. CDR1 SEHNR and CDR2 FQNEAQ come from the germline V gene (reference sequence). A second PCR, run for roughly 7 to 11 cycles, used a sample-barcoded 5' primer plus a J-beta primer mix. MiXCR, run by TCRdb on the 5' RACE reads, gives a single entry per CDR3 protein. The sample consists of fewer than 900,000 distinct CDR3 sequences, about 42% of them appearing once. Notes on this clonotype: Its specificity is not known. Its ends do not fully match the called genes, so a read error is possible.

Sample donors were healthy Caucasian individuals that came from Russia, aged about 6 to 100. Input material: blood. This clonotype was sampled from a woman in her fifties or sixties in good health. The chain employs TRBV7-9 and TRBJ2-5; 10 nucleotides align to TRBD2. CDR3 sequence (DNA): TGTGCTAGCAGCCGGACTAGCGGAAGGTACCAAGAGACCCAGTACTTC. It specifies CASSRTSGRYQETQYF.